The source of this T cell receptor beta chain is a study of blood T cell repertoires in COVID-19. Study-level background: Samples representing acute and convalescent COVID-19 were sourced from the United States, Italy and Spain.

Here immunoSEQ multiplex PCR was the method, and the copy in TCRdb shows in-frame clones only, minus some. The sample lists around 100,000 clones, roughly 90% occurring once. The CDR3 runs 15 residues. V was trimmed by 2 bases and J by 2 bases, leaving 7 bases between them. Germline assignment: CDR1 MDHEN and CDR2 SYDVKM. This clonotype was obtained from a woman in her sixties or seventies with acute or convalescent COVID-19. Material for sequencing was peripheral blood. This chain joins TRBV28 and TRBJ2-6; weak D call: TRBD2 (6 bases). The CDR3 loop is CASSLGRPGANVLTF. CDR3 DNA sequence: TGTGCCAGCAGTTTAGGGAGGCCTGGGGCCAACGTCCTGACTTTC.